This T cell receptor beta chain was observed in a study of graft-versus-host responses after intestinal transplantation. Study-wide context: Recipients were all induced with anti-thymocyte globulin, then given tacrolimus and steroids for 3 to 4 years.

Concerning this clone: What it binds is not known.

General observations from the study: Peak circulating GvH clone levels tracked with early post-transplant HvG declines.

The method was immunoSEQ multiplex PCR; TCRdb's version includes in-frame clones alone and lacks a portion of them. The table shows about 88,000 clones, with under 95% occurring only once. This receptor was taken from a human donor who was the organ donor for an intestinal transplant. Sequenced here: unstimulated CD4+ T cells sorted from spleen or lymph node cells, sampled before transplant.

The CDR3 sequence: CGRYLRDRSYEQYF. The CDR3 nucleotides are TGTGGGCGGTACCTCCGGGACAGGTCCTACGAGCAGTACTTC. The chain employs TRBV28 and TRBJ2-5; TRBD1 aligns across 8 bases. The J call could be wrong; TRBJ2-7 is a better fit for the DNA end. Germline CDR1 is MDHEN and CDR2 is SYDVKM. There are 14 residues in the CDR3.